This is a list of T cell receptor beta chains from one sample in a study of vaccination effects on CD4 cells after COVID-19. Measured with immunoSEQ multiplex PCR; TCRdb has only the in-frame clones, and not every one. This sample yields tens of thousands of clones, of which approximately 79% are seen a single time; 2.4% belongs to the top ten. Their cognate antigens are unknown. This specimen was CD4+ T cells from PBMCs cultured without peptide, taken after COVID-19 vaccination. Every receptor here comes from a human donor who received a COVID-19 vaccine. Each CDR3 is given with its conserved first and last residue. The order of the fields is V gene, J gene, clone size, D gene, CDR3 protein, CDR3 DNA. The D gene is left open where the match is weak. For some rows the clone size is stated as once, few or many, or as a class when expanded; others skip it.

TRBV2	TRBJ1-5	NA	TRBD1	CASSGGTGGQPQHF	TGTGCCAGCAGTGGGGGGACAGGGGGACAGCCCCAGCATTTT
TRBV7-3	TRBJ1-1	NA	NA	CASSPRPTVLNTEAFF	TGTGCCAGCAGCCCCCGGCCGACAGTGTTGAACACTGAAGCTTTCTTT
TRBV2	TRBJ2-3	NA	TRBD1	CASSRDREISDTQYF	TGTGCCAGCAGCCGGGACAGGGAAATCTCGGATACGCAGTATTTT
TRBV5-1	TRBJ2-3	once	NA	CASSEGVSPDTQYF	TGCGCCAGCAGCGAGGGGGTATCCCCAGATACGCAGTATTTT
TRBV6-6	TRBJ2-3	NA	TRBD1	CASRPGQVTDTQYF	TGTGCCAGCAGGCCAGGACAGGTCACAGATACGCAGTATTTT
TRBV27	TRBJ1-5	NA	NA	CASSSGEQPQHF	TGTGCCAGCAGTTCGGGGGAACAGCCCCAGCATTTT
TRBV5-1	TRBJ2-5	NA	TRBD1	CASRSATGGLETQYF	TGCGCCAGCCGCTCCGCGACAGGGGGCTTGGAGACCCAGTACTTC
TRBV18	TRBJ2-3	NA	TRBD1	CASSPRTGSSTDTQYF	TGTGCCAGCTCACCCAGGACAGGGTCTAGCACAGATACGCAGTATTTT
TRBV18	TRBJ1-6	NA	TRBD1	CASSQDRDNSPLHF	TGTGCCAGCTCCCAGGACAGGGATAATTCACCCCTCCACTTT
TRBV5-1	TRBJ1-1	NA	NA	CASSFSQDSNTEAFF	TGCGCCAGCAGCTTTTCACAGGATTCCAACACTGAAGCTTTCTTT
TRBV2	TRBJ1-1	NA	TRBD1	CASSGQGAAEAFF	TGTGCCAGCAGTGGACAGGGGGCGGCTGAAGCTTTCTTT
TRBV5-1	TRBJ2-5	NA	NA	CASSFLTVGETQYF	TGCGCCAGCAGCTTTCTCACCGTCGGGGAGACCCAGTACTTC
TRBV30	TRBJ2-5	NA	NA	CAWSVSGETQYF	TGTGCCTGGAGTGTATCGGGAGAGACCCAGTACTTC
TRBV19	TRBJ1-3	NA	TRBD1	CASKELDRGPGNTIYF	TGTGCCAGTAAGGAGCTAGACAGGGGGCCTGGAAACACCATATATTTT
TRBV7-8	TRBJ1-4	few	TRBD1	CASSFRQGPNEKLFF	TGTGCCAGCAGCTTTAGACAGGGGCCAAATGAAAAACTGTTTTTT
TRBV27	TRBJ1-6	NA	NA	CAVGTFNSPLHF	TGTGCCGTCGGGACATTTAATTCACCCCTCCACTTT
TRBV19	TRBJ1-2	few	NA	CASSTTQGYYGYTF	TGTGCCAGTAGTACCACTCAGGGTTACTATGGCTACACCTTC
TRBV6-6	TRBJ1-2	NA	NA	CASSRTALDYGYTF	TGTGCCAGCAGTAGGACAGCCCTCGACTATGGCTACACCTTC
TRBV3-1/TRBV3-2	TRBJ2-5	once	NA	CASSRKGGGRETQYF	TGTGCCAGCAGCCGAAAGGGAGGTGGGAGAGAGACCCAGTACTTC
TRBV29-1	TRBJ1-2	few	NA	CSVYDSVDYGYTF	TGCAGCGTATATGACAGTGTAGACTATGGCTACACCTTC
TRBV10-3	TRBJ1-4	few	NA	CAISDLNEKLFF	TGTGCCATCAGTGACCTCAATGAAAAACTGTTTTTT
TRBV28	TRBJ2-5	NA	TRBD2	CASSHPGLAGEETQYF	TGTGCCAGCAGCCACCCGGGACTAGCGGGGGAAGAGACCCAGTACTTC
TRBV30	TRBJ2-5	NA	NA	CAWSYRLYQETQYF	TGTGCCTGGAGCTACCGACTGTACCAAGAGACCCAGTACTTC
TRBV7-3	TRBJ1-5	NA	NA	CARGKTREAQPQHF	TGTGCCAGGGGAAAAACCAGGGAGGCTCAGCCCCAGCATTTT